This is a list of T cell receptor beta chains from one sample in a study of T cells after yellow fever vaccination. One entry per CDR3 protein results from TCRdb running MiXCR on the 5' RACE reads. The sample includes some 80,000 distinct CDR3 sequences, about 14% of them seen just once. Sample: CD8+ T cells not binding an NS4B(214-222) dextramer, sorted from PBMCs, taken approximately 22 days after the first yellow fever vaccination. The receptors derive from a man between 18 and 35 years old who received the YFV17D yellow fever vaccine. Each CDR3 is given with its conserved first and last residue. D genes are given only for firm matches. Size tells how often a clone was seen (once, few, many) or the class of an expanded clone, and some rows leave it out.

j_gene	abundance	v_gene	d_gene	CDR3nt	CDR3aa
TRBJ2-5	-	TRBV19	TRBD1	TGTGCCAGTAGTTTCCGGGACAGGGCGCAAGAGACCCAGTACTTC	CASSFRDRAQETQYF
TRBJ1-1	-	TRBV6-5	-	TGTGCCAGCAGTTACTCGCCGGGGTCAGGCGCTGAAGCTTTCTTT	CASSYSPGSGAEAFF
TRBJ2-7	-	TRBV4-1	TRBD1	TGCGCCAGCAGCGCCACAGGGGTCGAGCAGTGCTTC	CASSATGVEQCF
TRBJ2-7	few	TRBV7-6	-	TGTGCCAGCAGCCCGGATTGGGAAAACTACGAGCAGTACTTC	CASSPDWENYEQYF
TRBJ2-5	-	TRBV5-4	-	TGTGCCAGCAGCTTCCCGGGGGAGCAAGAGACCCAGTACTTC	CASSFPGEQETQYF
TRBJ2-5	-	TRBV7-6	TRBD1	TGTGCCAGCAGCTTAGCGTCAGGGGGTCGCGAGACCCAGTACTTC	CASSLASGGRETQYF
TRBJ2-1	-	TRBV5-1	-	TGCGCCAGCAGCTTGTTTTCTGGTCTCAATGAGCAGTTCTTC	CASSLFSGLNEQFF
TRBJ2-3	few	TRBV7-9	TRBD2	TGTGCCAGCAGCTCAACTAGCGGGGGAATAGATACGCAGTATTTT	CASSSTSGGIDTQYF
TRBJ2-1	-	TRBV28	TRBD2	TGTGCCAGCAGTTGGTCTTCGGGGGGGACTCTCGACAATGAGCAGTTCTTC	CASSWSSGGTLDNEQFF
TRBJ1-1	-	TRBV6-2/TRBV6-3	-	TGTGCCAGCACCGGGAACACTGAAGCTTTCTTT	CASTGNTEAFF
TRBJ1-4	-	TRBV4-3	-	TGCGCCAGCAGCCGGGGCAAAAAACTGTTTTTT	CASSRGKKLFF
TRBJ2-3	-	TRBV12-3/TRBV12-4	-	TGTGCCAGCAGTTTGGATGGTGCGCAGTATTTT	CASSLDGAQYF
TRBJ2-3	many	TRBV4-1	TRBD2	TGCGCCAGCAGCCCTGGACTAGCGGGGGGGCCGATGGATACGCAGTATTTT	CASSPGLAGGPMDTQYF
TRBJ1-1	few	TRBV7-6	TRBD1	TGTGCCAGCAGCGTGAGCCCCCGGGACAGTCACACTGAAGCTTTCTTT	CASSVSPRDSHTEAFF
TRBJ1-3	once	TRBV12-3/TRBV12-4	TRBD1	TGTGCCAGCAGCCTGACAGGGGGCCCTGGAAACACCATATATTTT	CASSLTGGPGNTIYF
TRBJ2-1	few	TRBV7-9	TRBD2	TGTGCCAGCAGCCCCGGACTAGCGGGGAGCTCCTACAATGAGCAGTTCTTC	CASSPGLAGSSYNEQFF
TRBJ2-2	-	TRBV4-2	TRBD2	TGTGCCAGCAGCGGCGCTAGCGGGGTTGCGGCCGGGGAGCTGTTTTTT	CASSGASGVAAGELFF
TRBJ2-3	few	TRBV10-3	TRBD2	TGTGCCATCAGGGCTAGCGGGGTTACAGATACGCAGTATTTT	CAIRASGVTDTQYF
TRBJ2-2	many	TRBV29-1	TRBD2	TGCAGCGTCGGGGGGGCCGGGGAGCTGTTTTTT	CSVGGAGELFF
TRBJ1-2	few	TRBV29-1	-	TGCAGCGTTTCCCGGGACCTTCTTAATAGGGGCTACACCTTC	CSVSRDLLNRGYTF
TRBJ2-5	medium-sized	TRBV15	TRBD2	TGTGCCACCAGCAGGTTAGCGGGGGAACAAGAGACCCAGTACTTC	CATSRLAGEQETQYF
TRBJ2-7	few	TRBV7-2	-	TGTGCCAGCAGCTTAGAGAGGGGATCATCCTACGAGCAGTACTTC	CASSLERGSSYEQYF
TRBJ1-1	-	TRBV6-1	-	TGTGCCAGCAGTGAGAACACTGAAGCTTTCTTT	CASSENTEAFF
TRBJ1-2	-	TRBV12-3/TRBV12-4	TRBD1	TGTGCCAGCAGCCCGGAGCCAGGGGGCTATGGCTACACCTTC	CASSPEPGGYGYTF
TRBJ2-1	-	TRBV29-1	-	TGCAGCGTTGAAGATCGGGCTAGTCTCCCCGAGCAGTTCTTC	CSVEDRASLPEQFF
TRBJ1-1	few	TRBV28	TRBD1	TGTGCCAGCAGTTTACTAACACCTTCTGGGACAGGCGACACTGAAGCTTTCTTT	CASSLLTPSGTGDTEAFF